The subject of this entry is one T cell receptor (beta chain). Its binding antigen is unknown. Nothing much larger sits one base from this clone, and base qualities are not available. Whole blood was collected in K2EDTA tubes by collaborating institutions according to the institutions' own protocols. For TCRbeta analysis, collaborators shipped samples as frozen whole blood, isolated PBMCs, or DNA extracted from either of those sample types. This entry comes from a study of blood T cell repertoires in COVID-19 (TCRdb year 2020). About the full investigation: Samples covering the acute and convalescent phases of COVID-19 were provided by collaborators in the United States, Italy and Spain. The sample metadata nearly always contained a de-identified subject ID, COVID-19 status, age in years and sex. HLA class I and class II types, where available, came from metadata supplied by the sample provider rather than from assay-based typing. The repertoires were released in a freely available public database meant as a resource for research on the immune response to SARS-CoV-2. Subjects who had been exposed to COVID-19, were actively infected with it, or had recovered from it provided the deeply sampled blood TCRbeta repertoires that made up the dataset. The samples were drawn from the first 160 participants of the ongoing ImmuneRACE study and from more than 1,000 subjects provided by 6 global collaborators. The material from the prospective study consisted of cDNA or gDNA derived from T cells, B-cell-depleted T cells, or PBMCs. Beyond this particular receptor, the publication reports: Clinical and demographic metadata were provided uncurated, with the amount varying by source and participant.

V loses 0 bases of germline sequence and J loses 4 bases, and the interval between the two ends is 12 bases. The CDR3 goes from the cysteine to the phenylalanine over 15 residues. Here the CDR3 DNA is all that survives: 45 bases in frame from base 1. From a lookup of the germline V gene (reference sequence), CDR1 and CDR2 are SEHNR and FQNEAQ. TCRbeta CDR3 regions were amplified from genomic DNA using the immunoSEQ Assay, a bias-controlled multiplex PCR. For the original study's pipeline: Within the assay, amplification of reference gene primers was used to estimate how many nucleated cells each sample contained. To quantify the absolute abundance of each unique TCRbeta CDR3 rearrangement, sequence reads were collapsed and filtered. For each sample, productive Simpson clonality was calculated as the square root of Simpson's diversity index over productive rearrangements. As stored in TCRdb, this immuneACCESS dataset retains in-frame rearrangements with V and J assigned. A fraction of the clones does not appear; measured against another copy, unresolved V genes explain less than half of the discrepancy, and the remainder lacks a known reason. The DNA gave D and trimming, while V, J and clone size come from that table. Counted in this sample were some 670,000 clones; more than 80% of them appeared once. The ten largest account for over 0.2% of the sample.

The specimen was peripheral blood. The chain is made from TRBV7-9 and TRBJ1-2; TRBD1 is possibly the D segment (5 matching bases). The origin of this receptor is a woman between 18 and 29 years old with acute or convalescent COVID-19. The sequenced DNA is TGTGCCAGCAGCTTAGCTATAGGGGCTGGCTATGGCTACACCTTC. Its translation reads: CASSLAIGAGYGYTF.